The present T cell receptor beta chain was sequenced within a study of glioma-infiltrating T cells. Study outcomes and limitations: Only very few CDR3 sequences appeared in both tissue and blood.

Amplification of TCR alpha and beta CDR3 regions from RNA used iRepertoire nested multiplex PCR. Input was roughly 85-400 ng of tissue mRNA or PBMC total RNA. TCRdb re-analysed the multiplex PCR reads in MiXCR, keeping a single row per CDR3 protein. The table shows approximately 110,000 distinct CDR3 sequences, with under 30% occurring only once. The table lists this clonotype with many counts. Antigen: not known. The receptor was isolated from a human donor with low-grade glioma or glioblastoma, undergoing nonglioma brain surgery, or in good health (not recorded which). The sequencing input was glioma tissue, nonneoplastic brain tissue, or PBMCs (not recorded which).

This CDR3 is CASSYLGQGASEAFF. In DNA form, the CDR3 reads TGCGCCAGCAGCTATTTAGGACAGGGGGCCTCTGAAGCTTTCTTT. The J gene is TRBJ1-1, the V gene TRBV4-1, with TRBD1 matching over 11 bases. J was trimmed by 6 bases and V by 5 bases; bases with no gene match: 8. The CDR3 totals 15 residues. CDR1 MGHRA and CDR2 YSYEKL come from the germline V gene.